A single sample gave rise to the 28 T cell receptor beta chains below, sequenced in a study of T cell responses to AZD1222 COVID-19 vaccine. The repertoire was sequenced with immunoSEQ multiplex PCR; TCRdb's copy has only in-frame clones and lacks some. This table holds 140,000 or so clones, 88% found once. Source: peripheral blood, taken on day 0 of AZD1222 vaccination. The receptors were sampled from an adult in good health.

This clone was recorded only once. The rearrangement joins TRBV30 to TRBJ1-1, with D possibly TRBD1 on 5 matching bases. Trimming removed 0 bases from V and 9 bases from J, with 17 bases in between. The CDR3 consists of 14 residues. CDR1 GTSNPN and CDR2 SVGIG come from the germline V gene (reference sequence). The CDR3 DNA sequence: TGTGCCTGGAGTGTAGAACCAGGGCGCAATCAAGCTTTCTTT. Translation: CAWSVEPGRNQAFF.

V usage is TRBV3-1 (or the pseudogene TRBV3-2) and J usage is TRBJ2-3, with D hard to call. Deletions cut 3 bases from V and 4 bases from J, with 8 bases between. CDR3 length: 13 residues. Germline-derived CDR1 and CDR2 are LGHDT and YNNKEL (reference sequence). CDR3 protein: CASSQASADTQYF. The CDR3 bases are TGTGCCAGCAGCCAGGCTAGTGCAGATACGCAGTATTTT.

V is TRBV7-9 and J is TRBJ1-6, with D maybe TRBD1 (6 bases). The CDR3 length is 14 residues. Trimming left V 4 bases short and J 7 bases short, with 11 bases between. CDR1 is SEHNR and CDR2 is FQNEAQ in the germline V gene (reference sequence). CDR3 sequence: CASSSDSLNSPLHF. The CDR3 nucleotides are TGTGCCAGCAGCTCGGACAGCCTAAATTCACCCCTCCACTTT.

V and J are TRBV7-9 and TRBJ1-2, with a possible D match to TRBD1 (6 bases). This CDR3 contains 14 residues. V gave up 4 bases and J gave up 2 bases, with 11 bases separating them. Germline lookup yields CDR1 SEHNR and CDR2 FQNEAQ (reference sequence). CDR3 DNA: TGTGCCAGCAGCTCCGGACAGTGGAACTATGGCTACACCTTC. This gives the protein CASSSGQWNYGYTF.

The V gene is TRBV6-1, the J gene TRBJ1-5; D possibly corresponds to TRBD1 (5 bases). The germline V and J ends were trimmed by 2 bases and 2 bases, with 13 bases remaining between them. Germline CDR1 MNHNS, CDR2 SASEGT. This CDR3 contains 16 residues. The CDR3, as DNA: TGTGCCAGCAGTGAACGTCCGGGGGAAGGCAATCAGCCCCAGCATTTT. This sequence encodes CASSERPGEGNQPQHF.

The chain recombines TRBV7-9 with TRBJ2-1; TRBD1 matches 12 bases. From germline, CDR1 is SEHNR and CDR2 FQNEAQ (reference sequence). J lost 7 bases, V lost 4 bases, and 11 bases had no gene match. The CDR3 loop spans 17 amino acids. The CDR3 DNA reads TGTGCCAGCAGCTCAACAAACCGGGACAGGGGGCGAAATGAGCAGTTCTTC. Its translation: CASSSTNRDRGRNEQFF.

A note on this clone: This sample also contains other DNA sequences that code for the same CDR3. J is TRBJ2-1 and V is TRBV7-2, with 13 nucleotides matching TRBD2. This CDR3 has 15 residues. CDR1 and CDR2 from the germline V gene are SGHTA and FQGNSA. J was trimmed by 7 bases and V by 5 bases; bases with no gene match: 5. CDR3 in amino acids: CASSPGTSGTNEQFF. CDR3 nucleotides: TGTGCCAGCAGCCCAGGGACTAGCGGGACGAATGAGCAGTTCTTC.

This clone was counted a single time. V is TRBV5-4 and J is TRBJ2-1; no firm D call. V shed 2 bases and J shed 9 bases, with 15 bases lying between them. CDR1 is SGHNT and CDR2 is YYREEE in the germline V gene (reference sequence). The CDR3 has 14 amino acids. The CDR3 DNA sequence: TGTGCCAGCAGCTTCCGGGTTGTACTCGGTGAGCAGTTCTTC. Its translation is CASSFRVVLGEQFF.

The gene calls are TRBV10-3 and TRBJ2-2; 7 bases line up with TRBD2. The CDR3 totals 14 residues. Germline CDR1 ENHRY, CDR2 SYGVKD. V shed 7 bases, J shed 2 bases, and the junction held 4 bases outside the gene matches. The CDR3 sequence is CAITPGGNTGELFF. CDR3 nucleotide sequence: TGTGCCATCACACCGGGAGGAAACACCGGGGAGCTGTTTTTT.

J is TRBJ2-3 and V is TRBV13, with 16 bases that match TRBD2. This CDR3 contains 22 residues. J gave up 3 bases and V 6 bases, and 21 bases lay outside the gene matches. CDR1 is PRHDT, CDR2 FYEKMQ, per germline (reference sequence). Here the CDR3 reads CASSYAPWTLGTSGRVTDTQYF. CDR3 sequence (DNA): TGTGCCAGCAGTTACGCCCCGTGGACTCTAGGGACTAGCGGGAGGGTTACAGATACGCAGTATTTT.

The J gene is TRBJ2-1, the V gene TRBV9; D possibly corresponds to TRBD1 (6 bases). V lost 6 bases and J 5 bases, leaving 18 bases between the germline ends. Germline V gene lookup returns CDR1 SGDLS and CDR2 YYNGEE. The CDR3 sequence is 15 residues long. In DNA form, the CDR3 reads TGTGCCAGCAACCAACATGGGGACAAAAACAATGAGCAGTTCTTC. Protein: CASNQHGDKNNEQFF.

The rearrangement joins TRBV7-9 to TRBJ1-3, with D possibly matching TRBD1 (6 bases). Germline V gives CDR1 SEHNR, CDR2 FQNEAQ (reference sequence). Trimming stripped 6 bases from V and 0 bases from J, with 6 bases between. The CDR3 is 13 residues long. The CDR3 region is CASRQGSGNTIYF. The CDR3 DNA reads as TGTGCCAGCAGACAGGGCTCTGGAAACACCATATATTTT.

The rearrangement uses TRBV30 and TRBJ1-4, with D unclear. The V gene lost 4 bases and the J gene lost 8 bases, with 17 bases spanning the gap. The CDR3 runs 14 residues. From germline, CDR1 is GTSNPN and CDR2 SVGIG (reference sequence). This CDR3 is CAWKPGRREEKLFF. DNA of the CDR3: TGTGCCTGGAAGCCGGGCAGGCGGGAGGAAAAACTGTTTTTT. Full variable domain (outside the CDR3, taken from reference TRBV30 and TRBJ1-4): SQTIHQWPATLVQPVGSPLSLECTVEGTSNPNLYWYRQAAGRGLQLLFYSVGIGQISSEVPQNLSASRPQDRQFILSSKKLLLSDSGFYLCAWKPGRREEKLFFGSGTQLSVL.

The chain combines TRBV9 with TRBJ1-3; D remains ambiguous. CDR1 is SGDLS and CDR2 is YYNGEE in the germline V gene. Trimming pared 0 bases from V and 3 bases from J, leaving 7 bases between. This CDR3 has 14 amino acids. As DNA, the CDR3 is TGTGCCAGCAGCGTAGGGGGTGGTGGAAACACCATATATTTT. Amino acids: CASSVGGGGNTIYF.

The genes are TRBV28 and TRBJ1-5; D not certain. CDR1 and CDR2 from the germline V gene are MDHEN and SYDVKM. There are 12 residues in the CDR3. V was cut by 4 bases and J by 7 bases, with 8 bases left in between. Written as DNA, the CDR3 is TGTGCCAGCAGTTCGACTGGCCAGCCCCAGCATTTT. This sequence encodes CASSSTGQPQHF.

The chain recombines TRBV6-5 with TRBJ2-7; TRBD2 agrees at 11 bases. V lost 2 bases, J lost 4 bases, and 4 bases stayed unmatched. Germline values: CDR1 MNHEY, CDR2 SVGAGI. CDR3 length: 15 residues. CDR3 sequence reads: CASSYLTSGSYEQYF. The CDR3 DNA reads as TGTGCCAGCAGTTACCTCACTAGCGGGAGTTACGAGCAGTACTTC.

This sequence joins TRBV18 and TRBJ2-7; D gene ambiguous. Looked up from germline, CDR1 is KGHSH and CDR2 is LQKENI. V was clipped by 5 bases and J by 3 bases, with 5 bases between them. The CDR3 totals 11 residues. This chain's CDR3 is CASSNGYEQYF. CDR3 nucleotides: TGTGCCAGCTCAAACGGCTACGAGCAGTACTTC.

The chain recombines TRBV7-9 with TRBJ1-1; D is possibly TRBD1 (5 bases). Germline lookup yields CDR1 SEHNR and CDR2 FQNEAQ (reference sequence). Trimming removed 4 bases from V and 3 bases from J, with 12 bases in between. The CDR3 has 14 amino acids. CDR3 sequence reads: CASSSIRGDTEAFF. CDR3 in DNA: TGTGCCAGCAGCTCCATTCGGGGGGACACTGAAGCTTTCTTT.

The V gene is TRBV9, the J gene TRBJ2-1, with 7 positions matching TRBD1. Trimming cost V 0 bases and J 0 bases; bases outside gene matches: 12. This CDR3 has 19 residues. Germline CDR1 reads SGDLS; CDR2 reads YYNGEE. CDR3 sequence reads: CASSVGGRDSLGSYNEQFF. DNA of the CDR3: TGTGCCAGCAGCGTAGGGGGCCGGGACAGCCTTGGCTCCTACAATGAGCAGTTCTTC.

As regards this clone: Different DNA sequences within this sample yield the same CDR3. J is TRBJ2-7 and V is TRBV3-1 (or the pseudogene TRBV3-2); 7 bases agree with TRBD2. This CDR3 has 14 amino acids. V shed 1 base and J 3 bases; nucleotides not matched to a gene: 3. Germline V lookup: CDR1 LGHDT, CDR2 YNNKEL (reference sequence). CDR3 sequence: CASSQVGGSYEQYF. CDR3 sequence (DNA): TGTGCCAGCAGCCAAGTCGGGGGGAGCTACGAGCAGTACTTC.

V is TRBV7-9 and J is TRBJ2-1; 7 nucleotides line up with TRBD2. In germline, CDR1 is SEHNR, CDR2 FQNEAQ (reference sequence). The CDR3 spans 16 residues. Unmatched junction bases numbered 5, after V lost 3 bases and J lost 0 bases. Written as DNA, the CDR3 is TGTGCCAGCAGCTTTCAGCGGGACCCCTCCTACAATGAGCAGTTCTTC. Its protein product is CASSFQRDPSYNEQFF.

This rearrangement joins TRBV5-1 to TRBJ2-6, with TRBD2 matching over 7 bases. Germline V gene data show CDR1 as SGHRS and CDR2 as YFSETQ. Unmatched junction bases numbered 8, after V lost 3 bases and J lost 2 bases. The CDR3 is made up of 17 amino acids. CDR3 residues: CASSSLGGRAGANVLTF. The CDR3 bases are TGCGCCAGCAGCTCCCTGGGAGGGCGAGCTGGGGCCAACGTCCTGACTTTC.

The chain carries TRBV30 and TRBJ2-2; TRBD1 matches at 7 bases. This CDR3 comprises 16 residues. Per the germline V gene, CDR1 is GTSNPN and CDR2 is SVGIG (reference sequence). With 4 bases clipped from V and 0 bases from J, the junction kept 8 bases outside the gene matches. CDR3 in amino acids: CAWKGAGPANTGELFF. DNA for the CDR3: TGTGCCTGGAAGGGGGCGGGCCCCGCGAACACCGGGGAGCTGTTTTTT.

V gene TRBV7-7 combines with J gene TRBJ2-5; tentative D call: TRBD1 (6 bases). The ends were cut back, 5 bases at V and 4 bases at J, with 14 bases in the middle. Germline assignment: CDR1 SSHAT and CDR2 FNYEAQ (reference sequence). This CDR3 is 14 amino acids long. In nucleotides, the CDR3 is TGTGCCAGCAGCCCTGGGACACAGGGAGAGACCCAGTACTTC. This translates into CASSPGTQGETQYF.

The chain carries TRBV24-1 and TRBJ2-1, with 7 positions matching TRBD1. Germline trimming cut 10 bases from V and 1 base from J; bases unmatched to any gene: 6. CDR3 size: 14 residues. The germline CDR1 and CDR2 sequences are KGHDR and SFDVKD. The CDR3 sequence is CATAPGQSYNEQFF. The CDR3 DNA sequence: TGTGCCACTGCTCCGGGACAGTCCTACAATGAGCAGTTCTTC.

This clone was detected a few times. The chain carries TRBV12-5 and TRBJ1-2; D not certain. Germline CDR1 LGHNT, CDR2 FRNRAP. The ends were cut back, 1 base at V and 4 bases at J, with 10 bases in the middle. The CDR3 is 14 residues long. This chain's CDR3 is CASGLASSFYGYTF. The CDR3 nucleotides are TGTGCTAGTGGTTTGGCCAGCTCGTTCTATGGCTACACCTTC.

CDR3 amino acids: CASSHQTGTYEQYF. CDR3 DNA sequence: TGTGCCAGCAGCCATCAGACAGGGACCTACGAGCAGTACTTC. V and J are TRBV5-4 and TRBJ2-7; 7 nucleotides align to TRBD1. Germline V gives CDR1 SGHNT, CDR2 YYREEE (reference sequence). V lost 4 bases and J lost 2; bases outside the gene matches: 6. The CDR3 runs to 14 residues. The full variable domain, completed using reference TRBV5-4 and TRBJ2-7, is ETGVTQSPTHLIKTRGQQVTLRCSSQSGHNTVSWYQQALGQGPQFIFQYYREEENGRGNFPPRFSGLQFPNYSSELNVNALELDDSALYLCASSHQTGTYEQYFGPGTRLTVT.

This rearrangement joins TRBV30 to TRBJ1-2, with D possibly TRBD1 on 6 matching bases. There are 12 residues in the CDR3. Trimming left V 1 base short and J 6 bases short, with 9 bases between. Germline-derived CDR1 and CDR2 are GTSNPN and SVGIG (reference sequence). The CDR3 spells CAWSAGGNGYTF. CDR3 coding DNA: TGTGCCTGGAGTGCGGGGGGCAATGGCTACACCTTC.